Shown below are 4 T cell receptor beta chains from a single sample sequenced in a study of cytomegalovirus exposure and HLA in healthy donors. Clones were read by immunoSEQ multiplex PCR, and TCRdb kept only the in-frame ones, dropping some. The profile shows some 200,000 clones, approximately 83% of them singletons. The sample consisted of PBMCs. All receptors derive from a woman between 18 and 30 years old in good health and CMV-seropositive.

The rearrangement uses TRBV7-6 and TRBJ2-7, with 9 bases identical to TRBD2. Trimming cost V 1 base and J 4 bases; bases outside gene matches: 5. Germline values: CDR1 SGHVS, CDR2 FNYEAQ. CDR3 length: 15 residues. The CDR3 sequence is CASSLVAGGVYEQYF. DNA for the CDR3: TGTGCCAGCAGCTTAGTGGCGGGGGGGGTTTACGAGCAGTACTTC.

V gene TRBV4-1 combines with J gene TRBJ2-3, with 11 bases lining up with TRBD2. The junction had 6 bases not matched to a gene; V was cut back by 1 base and J by 0 bases. The CDR3 extends over 18 amino acids. Germline-derived CDR1 and CDR2 are MGHRA and YSYEKL. The CDR3 region is CASSQGLAGTPSTDTQYF. The CDR3 DNA follows: TGCGCCAGCAGCCAAGGACTAGCGGGGACCCCTAGCACAGATACGCAGTATTTT.

The rearrangement uses TRBV6-1 and TRBJ2-1; TRBD1 matches 9 bases. Germline V lookup: CDR1 MNHNS, CDR2 SASEGT. This CDR3 contains 15 residues. After removal of 4 bases from V and 3 bases from J, the junction contained 4 bases not matched to a gene. This chain's CDR3 is CASSARTGVYNEQFF. In nucleotides, the CDR3 is TGTGCCAGCAGTGCCCGGACAGGGGTCTACAATGAGCAGTTCTTC.

Comment on this clone: The same CDR3 arises from other DNA sequences in this sample as well. The J gene is TRBJ2-3, the V gene TRBV18, with 7 positions matching TRBD2. This CDR3 region has 15 residues. Trimming removed 2 bases from V and 0 bases from J; junction bases left unmatched: 2. Germline V gene sequence: CDR1 KGHSH, CDR2 LQKENI. The CDR3 DNA reads TGTGCCAGCTCACCATCGGGGGGTAGCACAGATACGCAGTATTTT. It is translated as CASSPSGGSTDTQYF.